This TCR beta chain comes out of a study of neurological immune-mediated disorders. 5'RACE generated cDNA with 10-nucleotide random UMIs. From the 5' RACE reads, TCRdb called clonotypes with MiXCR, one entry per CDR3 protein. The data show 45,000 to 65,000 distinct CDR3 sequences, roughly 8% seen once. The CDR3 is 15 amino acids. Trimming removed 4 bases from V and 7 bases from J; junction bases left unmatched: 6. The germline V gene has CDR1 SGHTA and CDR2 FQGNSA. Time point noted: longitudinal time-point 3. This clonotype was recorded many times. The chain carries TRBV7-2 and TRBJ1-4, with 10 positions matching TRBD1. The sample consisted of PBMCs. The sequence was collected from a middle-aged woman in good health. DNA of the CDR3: TGTGCCAGCAGCTCGAACGGACAGGGGGGTGAAAAACTGTTTTTT. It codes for CASSSNGQGGEKLFF.